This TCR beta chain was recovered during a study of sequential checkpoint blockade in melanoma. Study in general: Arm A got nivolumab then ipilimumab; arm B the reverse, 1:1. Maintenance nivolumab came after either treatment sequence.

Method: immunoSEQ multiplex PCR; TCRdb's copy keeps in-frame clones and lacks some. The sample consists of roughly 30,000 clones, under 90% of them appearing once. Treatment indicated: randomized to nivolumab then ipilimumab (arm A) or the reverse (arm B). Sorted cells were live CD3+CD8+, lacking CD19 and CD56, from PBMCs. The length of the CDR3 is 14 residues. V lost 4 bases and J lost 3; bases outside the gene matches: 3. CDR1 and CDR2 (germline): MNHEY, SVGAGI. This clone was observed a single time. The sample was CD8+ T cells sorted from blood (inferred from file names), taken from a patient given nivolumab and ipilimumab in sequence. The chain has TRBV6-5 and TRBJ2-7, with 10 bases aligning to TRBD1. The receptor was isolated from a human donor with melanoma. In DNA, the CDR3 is TGTGCCAGCAGTTCCGGGACAGGGGACTACGAGCAGTACTTC. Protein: CASSSGTGDYEQYF.